These 8 T cell receptor beta chains originate from one sample sequenced in a study of cytomegalovirus exposure and HLA in healthy donors. Vbeta (60) and Jbeta (13) primers were used in the PCR. The assay was immunoSEQ multiplex PCR, and TCRdb's table has in-frame clones only and misses some. The sample records 80,000 to 100,000 clones, about 67% being singletons. The sample taken for sequencing was PBMCs. Receptors originate from a woman aged 18-30 years in good health and CMV-seropositive.

V is TRBV7-2 and J is TRBJ1-2, with a tentative D call TRBD1 (5 bases). Germline values: CDR1 SGHTA, CDR2 FQGNSA. V lost 1 base and J 8 bases, leaving 11 bases between the germline ends. CDR3 length equals 13 residues. CDR3 bases: TGTGCCAGCAGCTTAGTACAGCCAGGGGGCTACACCTTC. Translating gives CASSLVQPGGYTF.

This clone turned up a few times. The V and J genes are TRBV7-2 and TRBJ1-1; 8 positions agree with TRBD1. This CDR3 contains 13 residues. Germline values: CDR1 SGHTA, CDR2 FQGNSA. V was clipped by 5 bases and J by 7 bases; unmatched bases: 6. This CDR3 reads CASSTDRGSEAFF. The CDR3 bases are TGTGCCAGCAGCACCGACAGGGGTAGTGAAGCTTTCTTT.

The chain recombines TRBV6-1 with TRBJ2-5; D possibly corresponds to TRBD2 (5 bases). V lost 5 bases, J lost 3 bases, and 10 bases lay in between. CDR1 is MNHNS, CDR2 SASEGT, per germline. The CDR3 sequence is 13 residues long. In nucleotides, the CDR3 is TGTGCCAGCAGTCCCCCGGGGAAAGAGACCCAGTACTTC. Amino acids: CASSPPGKETQYF.

V and J are TRBV28 and TRBJ2-1; 7 nucleotides line up with TRBD1. Germline V gives CDR1 MDHEN, CDR2 SYDVKM. J gave up 3 bases and V 4 bases, and 12 bases lay outside the gene matches. The CDR3 loop spans 17 amino acids. As DNA, the CDR3 is TGTGCCAGCAGTTCCACCTCCGGGACAGAATTCTACAATGAGCAGTTCTTC. Encoded protein: CASSSTSGTEFYNEQFF.

The J gene is TRBJ1-1, the V gene TRBV7-9; D remains unclear. The CDR3 covers 10 residues. Germline values: CDR1 SEHNR, CDR2 FQNEAQ (reference sequence). Trimming pared 8 bases from V and 4 bases from J, leaving 5 bases between. The CDR3 region is CASPSTEAFF. The DNA of the CDR3 is TGTGCCAGCCCTAGCACTGAAGCTTTCTTT.

The chain couples TRBV28 to TRBJ2-1, with 7 bases identical to TRBD2. Germline values: CDR1 MDHEN, CDR2 SYDVKM. The CDR3 has 14 amino acids. J gave up 8 bases and V 5 bases, and 9 bases lay outside the gene matches. CDR3 sequence: CASSPRTRVHEQFF. The CDR3 region has the DNA TGTGCCAGCAGTCCCCGGACTAGGGTGCATGAGCAGTTCTTC.

The chain has TRBV19 and TRBJ1-3, with D uncertain. Germline-derived CDR1 and CDR2 are LNHDA and SQIVND (reference sequence). The CDR3 extends over 15 amino acids. Trimming stripped 8 bases from V and 5 bases from J, with 19 bases between. CDR3 amino acids: CASGLARGFRNTIYF. The CDR3 bases are TGTGCCAGTGGTCTCGCCCGGGGTTTTAGAAACACCATATATTTT.

The V and J genes are TRBV9 and TRBJ2-7, with D perhaps TRBD2 (6 bases). The germline V gene encodes CDR1 SGDLS and CDR2 YYNGEE. The V gene lost 5 bases and the J gene lost 2 bases, with 17 bases spanning the gap. CDR3 length: 15 residues. This chain's CDR3 is CASSPDNPGAYEQYF. The CDR3 bases are TGTGCCAGCAGTCCTGACAACCCGGGGGCCTACGAGCAGTACTTC.